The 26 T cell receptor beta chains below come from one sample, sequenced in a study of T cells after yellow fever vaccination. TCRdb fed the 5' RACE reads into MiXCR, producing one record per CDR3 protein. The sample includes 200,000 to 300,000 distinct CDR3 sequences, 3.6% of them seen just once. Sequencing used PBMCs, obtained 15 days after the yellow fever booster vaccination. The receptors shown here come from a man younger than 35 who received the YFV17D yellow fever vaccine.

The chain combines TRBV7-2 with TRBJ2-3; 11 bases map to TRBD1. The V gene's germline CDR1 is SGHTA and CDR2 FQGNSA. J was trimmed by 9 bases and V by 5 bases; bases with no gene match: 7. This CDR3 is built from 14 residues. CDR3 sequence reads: CASSPGQGARTQYF. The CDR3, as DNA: TGTGCCAGCAGCCCCGGACAGGGGGCGCGGACGCAGTATTTT. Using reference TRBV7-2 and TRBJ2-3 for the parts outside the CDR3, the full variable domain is GAGVSQSPSNKVTEKGKDVELRCDPISGHTALYWYRQSLGQGLEFLIYFQGNSAPDKSGLPSDRFSAERTGGSVSTLTIQRTQQEDSAVYLCASSPGQGARTQYFGPGTRLTVL.

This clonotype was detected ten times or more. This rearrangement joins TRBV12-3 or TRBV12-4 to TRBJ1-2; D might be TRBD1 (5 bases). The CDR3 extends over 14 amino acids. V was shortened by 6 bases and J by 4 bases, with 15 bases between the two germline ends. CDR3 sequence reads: CASRGLQDFYGYTF. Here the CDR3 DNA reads TGTGCCAGCAGAGGGCTACAGGACTTCTATGGCTACACCTTC.

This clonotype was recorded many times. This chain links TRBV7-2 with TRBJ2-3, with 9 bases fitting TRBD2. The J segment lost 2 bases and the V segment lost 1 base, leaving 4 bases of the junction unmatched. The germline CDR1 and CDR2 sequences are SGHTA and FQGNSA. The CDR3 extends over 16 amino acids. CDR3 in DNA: TGTGCCAGCAGCTTAGGCCTAGCGGGGACCACAGATACGCAGTATTTT. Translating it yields CASSLGLAGTTDTQYF.

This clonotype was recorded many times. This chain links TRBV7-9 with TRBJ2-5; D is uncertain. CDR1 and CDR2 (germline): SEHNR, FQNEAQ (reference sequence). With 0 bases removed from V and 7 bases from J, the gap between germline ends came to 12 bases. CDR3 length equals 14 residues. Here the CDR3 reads CASSLAAEVWTQYF. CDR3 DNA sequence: TGTGCCAGCAGCTTAGCAGCCGAGGTGTGGACCCAGTACTTC.

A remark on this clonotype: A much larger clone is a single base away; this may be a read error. In nucleotides, the CDR3 is TGTGCCAGCAGTTACTCGTCACCCTCCTCCGAGCAGTACTTC. Its protein product is CASSYSSPSSEQYF. This rearrangement joins TRBV6-5 to TRBJ2-7; D is unresolved. The CDR3 runs to 14 residues. In germline, CDR1 is MNHEY, CDR2 SVGAGI.

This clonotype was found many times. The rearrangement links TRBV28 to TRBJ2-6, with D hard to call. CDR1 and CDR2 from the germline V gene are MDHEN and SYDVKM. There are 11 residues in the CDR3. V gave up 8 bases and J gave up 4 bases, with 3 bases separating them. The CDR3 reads CASAGANVLTF. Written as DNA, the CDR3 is TGTGCCAGCGCCGGGGCCAACGTCCTGACTTTC.

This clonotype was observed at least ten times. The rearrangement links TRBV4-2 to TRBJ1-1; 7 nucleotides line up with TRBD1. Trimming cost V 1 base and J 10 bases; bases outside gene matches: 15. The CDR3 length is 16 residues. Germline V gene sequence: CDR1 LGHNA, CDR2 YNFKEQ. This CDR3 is CASSQVSVQGGRGAFF. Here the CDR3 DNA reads TGTGCCAGCAGCCAAGTGTCGGTGCAGGGGGGTCGTGGAGCTTTCTTT.

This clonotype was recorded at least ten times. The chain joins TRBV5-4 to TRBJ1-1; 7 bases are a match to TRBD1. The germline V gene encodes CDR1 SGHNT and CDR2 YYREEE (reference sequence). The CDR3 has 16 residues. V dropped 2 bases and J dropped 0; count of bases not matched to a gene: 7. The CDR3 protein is CASSLPGQTLNTEAFF. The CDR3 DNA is TGTGCCAGCAGCTTACCGGGACAGACATTGAACACTGAAGCTTTCTTT.

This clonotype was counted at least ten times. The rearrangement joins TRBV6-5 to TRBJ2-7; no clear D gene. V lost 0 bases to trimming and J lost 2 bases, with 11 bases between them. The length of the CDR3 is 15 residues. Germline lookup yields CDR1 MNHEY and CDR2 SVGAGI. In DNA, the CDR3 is TGTGCCAGCAGTTACTCGATTCCCGAAACCTACGAGCAGTACTTC. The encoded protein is CASSYSIPETYEQYF.

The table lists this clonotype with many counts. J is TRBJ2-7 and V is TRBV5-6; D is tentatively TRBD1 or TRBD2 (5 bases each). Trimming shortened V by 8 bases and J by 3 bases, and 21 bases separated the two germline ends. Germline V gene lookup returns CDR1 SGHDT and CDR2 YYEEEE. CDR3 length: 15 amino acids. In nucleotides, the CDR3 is TGTGCCAGTCCCGGGGTGAAGGGGCCCTTCTACGAGCAGTACGTC. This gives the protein CASPGVKGPFYEQYV.

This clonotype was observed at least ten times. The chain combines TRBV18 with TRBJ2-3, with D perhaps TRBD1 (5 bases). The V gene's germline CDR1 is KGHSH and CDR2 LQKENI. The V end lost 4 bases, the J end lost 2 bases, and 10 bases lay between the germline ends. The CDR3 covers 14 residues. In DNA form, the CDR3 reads TGTGCCAGCTCACTCATGACAGCCACAGATACGCAGTATTTT. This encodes CASSLMTATDTQYF.

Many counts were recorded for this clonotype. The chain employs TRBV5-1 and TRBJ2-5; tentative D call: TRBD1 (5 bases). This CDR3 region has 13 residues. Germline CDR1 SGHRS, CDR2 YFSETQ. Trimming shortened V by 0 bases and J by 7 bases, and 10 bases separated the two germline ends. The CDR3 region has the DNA TGCGCCAGCAGCTTGGACCTGCAGGGGACCCAGTACTTC. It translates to CASSLDLQGTQYF. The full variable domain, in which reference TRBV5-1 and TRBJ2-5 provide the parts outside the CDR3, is KAGVTQTPRYLIKTRGQQVTLSCSPISGHRSVSWYQQTPGQGLQFLFEYFSETQRNKGNFPGRFSGRQFSNSRSEMNVSTLELGDSALYLCASSLDLQGTQYFGPGTRLLVL.

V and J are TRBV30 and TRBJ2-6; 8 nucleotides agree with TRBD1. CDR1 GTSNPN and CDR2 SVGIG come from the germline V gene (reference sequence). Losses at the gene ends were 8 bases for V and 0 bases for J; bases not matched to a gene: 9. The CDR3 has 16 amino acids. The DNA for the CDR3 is TGTGCCCGGTCGAGACAGGGGCGCTCTGGGGCCAACGTCCTGACTTTC. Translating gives CARSRQGRSGANVLTF.

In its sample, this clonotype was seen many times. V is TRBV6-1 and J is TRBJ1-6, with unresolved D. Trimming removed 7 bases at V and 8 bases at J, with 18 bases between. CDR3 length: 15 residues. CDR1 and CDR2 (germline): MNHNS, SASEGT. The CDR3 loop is CASNPTDANHSPLHF. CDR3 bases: TGTGCCAGCAATCCGACGGATGCGAATCATTCACCCCTCCACTTT.

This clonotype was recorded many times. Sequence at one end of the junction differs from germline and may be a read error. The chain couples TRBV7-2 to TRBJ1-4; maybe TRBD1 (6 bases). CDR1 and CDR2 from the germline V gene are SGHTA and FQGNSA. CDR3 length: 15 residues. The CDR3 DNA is TGTGCCAGCAGCGTAGCGGGGACAAATAATGAAAAACTGTTTTTT. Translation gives CASSVAGTNNEKLFF.

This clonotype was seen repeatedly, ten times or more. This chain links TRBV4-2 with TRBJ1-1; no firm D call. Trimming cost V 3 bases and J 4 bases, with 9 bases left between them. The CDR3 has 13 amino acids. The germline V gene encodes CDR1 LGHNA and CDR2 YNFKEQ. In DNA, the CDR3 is TGTGCCAGCAGCCAGAGCAAGACCACTGAAGCTTTCTTT. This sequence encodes CASSQSKTTEAFF.

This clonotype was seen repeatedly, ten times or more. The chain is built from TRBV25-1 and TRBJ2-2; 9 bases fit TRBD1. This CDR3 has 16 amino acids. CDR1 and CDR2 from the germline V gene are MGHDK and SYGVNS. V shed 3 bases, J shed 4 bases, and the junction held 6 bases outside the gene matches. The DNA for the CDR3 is TGTGCCAGCAGTGATCAACGGACAGGGGTCACCGGGGAGCTGTTTTTT. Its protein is CASSDQRTGVTGELFF. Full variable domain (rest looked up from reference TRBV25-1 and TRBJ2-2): EADIYQTPRYLVIGTGKKITLECSQTMGHDKMYWYQQDPGMELHLIHYSYGVNSTEKGDLSSESTVSRIRTEHFPLTLESARPSHTSQYLCASSDQRTGVTGELFFGEGSRLTVL.

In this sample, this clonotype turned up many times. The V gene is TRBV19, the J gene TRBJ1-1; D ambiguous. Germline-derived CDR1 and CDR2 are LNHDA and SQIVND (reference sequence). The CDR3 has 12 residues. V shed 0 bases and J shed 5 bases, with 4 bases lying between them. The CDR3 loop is CASSIEGTEAFF. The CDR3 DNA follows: TGTGCCAGTAGTATAGAGGGGACTGAAGCTTTCTTT.

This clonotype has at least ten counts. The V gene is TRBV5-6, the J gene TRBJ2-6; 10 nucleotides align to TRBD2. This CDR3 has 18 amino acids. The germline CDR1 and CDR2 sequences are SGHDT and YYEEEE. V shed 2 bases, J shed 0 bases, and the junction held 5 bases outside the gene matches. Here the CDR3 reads CASSFLLAGFSGANVLTF. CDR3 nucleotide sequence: TGTGCCAGCAGCTTCTTACTAGCGGGGTTCTCTGGGGCCAACGTCCTGACTTTC.

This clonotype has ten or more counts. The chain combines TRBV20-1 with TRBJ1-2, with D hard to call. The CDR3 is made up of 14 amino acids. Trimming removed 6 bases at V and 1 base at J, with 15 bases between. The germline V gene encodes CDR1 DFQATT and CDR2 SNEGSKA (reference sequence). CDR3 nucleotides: TGCAGTGCCGAGGGAGATCCCCGTAACTATGGCTACACCTTC. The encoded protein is CSAEGDPRNYGYTF.

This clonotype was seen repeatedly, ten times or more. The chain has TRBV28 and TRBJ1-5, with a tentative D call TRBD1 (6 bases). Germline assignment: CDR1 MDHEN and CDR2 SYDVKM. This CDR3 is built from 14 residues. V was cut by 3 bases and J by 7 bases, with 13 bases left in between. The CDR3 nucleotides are TGTGCCAGCAGTTTTGGGGGCTCGGGGCAGCCCCAGCATTTT. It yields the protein CASSFGGSGQPQHF.

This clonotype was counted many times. The CDR3 here is CASSLGLAGVWDTQYF. The CDR3 coding sequence is TGTGCCAGCAGCTTGGGCCTAGCGGGGGTGTGGGATACGCAGTATTTT. This chain uses TRBV5-6 with TRBJ2-3, with 10 bases that match TRBD2. With 0 bases clipped from V and 6 bases from J, the junction kept 7 bases outside the gene matches. CDR1 is SGHDT and CDR2 is YYEEEE in the germline V gene. The CDR3 has 16 amino acids.

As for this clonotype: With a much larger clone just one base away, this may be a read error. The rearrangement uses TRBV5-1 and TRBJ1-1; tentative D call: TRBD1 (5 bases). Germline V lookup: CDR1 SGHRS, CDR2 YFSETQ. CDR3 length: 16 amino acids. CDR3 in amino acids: CASSPQVGGGSTVAFF. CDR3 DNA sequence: TGCGCCAGCAGCCCCCAGGTCGGGGGTGGCTCCACTGTAGCTTTCTTT.

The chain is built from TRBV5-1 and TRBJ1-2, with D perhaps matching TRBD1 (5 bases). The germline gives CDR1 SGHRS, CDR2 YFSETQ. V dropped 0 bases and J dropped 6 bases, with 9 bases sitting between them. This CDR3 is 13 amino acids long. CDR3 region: CASSLGSQDGYTF. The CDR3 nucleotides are TGCGCCAGCAGCTTGGGATCACAGGATGGCTACACCTTC.

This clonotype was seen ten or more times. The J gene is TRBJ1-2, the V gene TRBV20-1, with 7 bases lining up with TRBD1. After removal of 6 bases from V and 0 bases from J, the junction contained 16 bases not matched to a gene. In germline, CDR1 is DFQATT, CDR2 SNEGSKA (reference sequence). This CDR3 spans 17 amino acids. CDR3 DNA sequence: TGCAGTGCCATGAACCCGACAGGGACCCTTTCTAACTATGGCTACACCTTC. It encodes CSAMNPTGTLSNYGYTF.

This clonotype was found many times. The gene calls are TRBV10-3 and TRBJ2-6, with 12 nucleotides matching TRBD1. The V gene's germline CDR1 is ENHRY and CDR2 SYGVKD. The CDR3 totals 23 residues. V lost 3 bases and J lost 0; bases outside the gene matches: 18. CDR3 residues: CAISDPSFRDRGLGSSGANVLTF. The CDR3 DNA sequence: TGTGCCATCAGTGACCCATCGTTCCGGGACAGGGGGCTTGGGAGCTCTGGGGCCAACGTCCTGACTTTC.